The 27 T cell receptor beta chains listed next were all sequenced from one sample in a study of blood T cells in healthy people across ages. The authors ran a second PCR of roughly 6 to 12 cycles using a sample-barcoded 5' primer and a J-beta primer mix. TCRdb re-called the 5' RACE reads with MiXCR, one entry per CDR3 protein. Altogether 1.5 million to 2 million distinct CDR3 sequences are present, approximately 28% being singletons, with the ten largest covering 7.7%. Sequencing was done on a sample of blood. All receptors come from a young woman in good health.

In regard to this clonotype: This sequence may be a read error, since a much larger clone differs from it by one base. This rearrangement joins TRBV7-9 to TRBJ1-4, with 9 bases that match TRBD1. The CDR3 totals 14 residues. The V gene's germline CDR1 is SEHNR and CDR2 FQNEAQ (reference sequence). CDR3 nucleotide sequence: TGTTCCAGCAGCCGGGACAGGGAGAATGAAAAACTGTTTTTT. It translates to CSSSRDRENEKLFF.

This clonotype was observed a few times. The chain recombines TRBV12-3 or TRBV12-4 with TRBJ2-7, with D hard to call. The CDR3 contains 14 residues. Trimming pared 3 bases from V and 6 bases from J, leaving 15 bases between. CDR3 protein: CASSFRNPASEQYF. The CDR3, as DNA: TGTGCCAGCAGTTTTCGGAACCCCGCCAGCGAGCAGTACTTC.

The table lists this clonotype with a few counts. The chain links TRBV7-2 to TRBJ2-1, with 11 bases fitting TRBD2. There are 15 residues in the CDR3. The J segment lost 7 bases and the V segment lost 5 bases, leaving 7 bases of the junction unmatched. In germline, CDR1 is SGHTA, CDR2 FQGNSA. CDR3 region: CASSAGGTSGNEQFF. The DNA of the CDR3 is TGTGCCAGCAGCGCCGGAGGGACTAGCGGAAATGAGCAGTTCTTC.

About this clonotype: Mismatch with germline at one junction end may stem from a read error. The CDR3 sequence: CASSLYSGDEQYF. The CDR3 DNA is TGTGCTAGCAGCTTGTATTCTGGGGACGAGCAGTACTTC. This sequence joins TRBV5-4 and TRBJ2-7; D gene ambiguous. The germline gives CDR1 SGHNT, CDR2 YYREEE (reference sequence). The CDR3 is 13 amino acids.

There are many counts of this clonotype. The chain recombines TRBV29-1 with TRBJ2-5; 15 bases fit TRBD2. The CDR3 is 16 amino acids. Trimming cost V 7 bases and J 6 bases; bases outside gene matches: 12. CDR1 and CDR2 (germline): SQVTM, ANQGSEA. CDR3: CSAKGTSGRSAKTQYF. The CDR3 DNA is TGCAGCGCAAAAGGGACTAGCGGGAGGAGCGCGAAGACCCAGTACTTC.

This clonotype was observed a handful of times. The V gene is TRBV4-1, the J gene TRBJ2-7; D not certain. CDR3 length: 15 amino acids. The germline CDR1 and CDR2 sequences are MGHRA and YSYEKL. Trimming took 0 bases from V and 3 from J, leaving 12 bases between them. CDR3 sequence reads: CASSQESSRSYEQYF. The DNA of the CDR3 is TGCGCCAGCAGCCAAGAATCTTCCAGGAGCTACGAGCAGTACTTC.

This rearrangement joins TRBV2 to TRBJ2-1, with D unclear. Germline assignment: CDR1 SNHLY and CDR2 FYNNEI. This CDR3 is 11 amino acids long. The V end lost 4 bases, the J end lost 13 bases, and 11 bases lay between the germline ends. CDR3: CASSVAPAQFF. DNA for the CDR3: TGTGCCAGCAGTGTGGCCCCAGCCCAGTTCTTC.

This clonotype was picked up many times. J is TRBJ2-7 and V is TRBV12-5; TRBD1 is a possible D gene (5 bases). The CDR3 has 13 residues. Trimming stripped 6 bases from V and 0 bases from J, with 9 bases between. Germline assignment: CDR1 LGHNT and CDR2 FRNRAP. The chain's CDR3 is CASGPDSSYEQYF. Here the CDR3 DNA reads TGTGCTAGTGGACCCGACAGCTCCTACGAGCAGTACTTC.

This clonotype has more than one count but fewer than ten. The CDR3 DNA sequence: TGTGCCAGCAGCTCCCCGGAGGGGAGGGAGCAAGATACGCAGTATTTT. It encodes CASSSPEGREQDTQYF. The genes are TRBV7-9 and TRBJ2-3; TRBD2 agrees at 7 bases. The CDR3 totals 16 residues. V shed 4 bases, J shed 5 bases, and the junction held 12 bases outside the gene matches. The germline V gene encodes CDR1 SEHNR and CDR2 FQNEAQ (reference sequence).

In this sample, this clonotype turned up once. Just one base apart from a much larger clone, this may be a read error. The CDR3 loop reads CATSEASGSYNEQYF. DNA of the CDR3: TGTGCCACCAGTGAGGCTAGCGGTTCCTACAATGAGCAGTACTTC. The rearrangement links TRBV24-1 to TRBJ2-1, with 7 bases that match TRBD2. The DNA end is a closer match to TRBJ2-7, so the J assignment may be wrong. Germline loops: CDR1 KGHDR, CDR2 SFDVKD. This CDR3 spans 15 amino acids.

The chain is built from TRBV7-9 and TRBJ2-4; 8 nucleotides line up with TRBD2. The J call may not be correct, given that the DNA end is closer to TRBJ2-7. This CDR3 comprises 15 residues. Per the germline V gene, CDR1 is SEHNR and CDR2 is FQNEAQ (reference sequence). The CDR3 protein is CASSLRVAGSNEQYF. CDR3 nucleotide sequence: TGTGCCAGCAGCCTCAGAGTAGCGGGGAGCAACGAGCAGTACTTC.

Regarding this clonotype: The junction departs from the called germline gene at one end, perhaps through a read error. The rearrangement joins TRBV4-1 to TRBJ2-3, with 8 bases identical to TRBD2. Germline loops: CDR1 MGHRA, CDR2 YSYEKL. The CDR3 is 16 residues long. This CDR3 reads CASSEDPGGPIDTQYF. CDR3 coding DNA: TGCGCCAGCAGCGAAGATCCGGGAGGGCCTATAGATACGCAGTATTTT.

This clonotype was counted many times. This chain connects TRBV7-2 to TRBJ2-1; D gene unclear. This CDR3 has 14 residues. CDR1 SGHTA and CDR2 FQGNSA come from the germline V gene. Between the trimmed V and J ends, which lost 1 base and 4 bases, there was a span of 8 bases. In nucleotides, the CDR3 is TGTGCCAGCAGCTTAGGACCGTATTACAATGAGCAGTTCTTC. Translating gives CASSLGPYYNEQFF.

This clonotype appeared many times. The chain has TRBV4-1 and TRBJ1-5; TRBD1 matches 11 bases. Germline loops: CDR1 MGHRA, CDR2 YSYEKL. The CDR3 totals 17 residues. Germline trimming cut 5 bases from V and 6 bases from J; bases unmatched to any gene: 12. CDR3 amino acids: CASSEGVGQGASQPQHF. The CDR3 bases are TGCGCCAGCAGCGAGGGGGTCGGACAGGGGGCGTCTCAGCCCCAGCATTTT.

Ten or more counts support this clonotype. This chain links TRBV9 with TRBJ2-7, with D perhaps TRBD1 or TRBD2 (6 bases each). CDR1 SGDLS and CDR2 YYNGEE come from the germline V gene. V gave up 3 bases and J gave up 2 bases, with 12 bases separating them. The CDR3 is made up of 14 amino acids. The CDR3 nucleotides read TGTGCCAGCAGCGGGCCCGGGGGCCCCTACGAGCAGTACTTC. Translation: CASSGPGGPYEQYF.

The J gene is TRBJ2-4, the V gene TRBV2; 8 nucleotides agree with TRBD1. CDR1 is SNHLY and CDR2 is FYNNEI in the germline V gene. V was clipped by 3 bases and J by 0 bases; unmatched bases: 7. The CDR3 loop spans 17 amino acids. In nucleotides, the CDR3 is TGTGCCAGCAGTGAGGTGGGACAGGCCTTAGCCAAAAACATTCAGTACTTC. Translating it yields CASSEVGQALAKNIQYF. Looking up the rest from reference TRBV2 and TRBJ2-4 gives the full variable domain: EPEVTQTPSHQVTQMGQEVILRCVPISNHLYFYWYRQILGQKVEFLVSFYNNEISEKSEIFDDQFSVERPDGSNFTLKIRSTKLEDSAMYFCASSEVGQALAKNIQYFGAGTRLSVL.

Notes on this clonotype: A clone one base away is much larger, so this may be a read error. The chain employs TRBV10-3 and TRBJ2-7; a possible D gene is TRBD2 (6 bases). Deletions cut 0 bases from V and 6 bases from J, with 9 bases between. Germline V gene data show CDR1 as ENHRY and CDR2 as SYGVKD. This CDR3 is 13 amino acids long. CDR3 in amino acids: CAISESGGTEQYF. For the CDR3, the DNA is TGTGCCATCAGTGAGTCGGGGGGAACCGAGCAGTACTTC.

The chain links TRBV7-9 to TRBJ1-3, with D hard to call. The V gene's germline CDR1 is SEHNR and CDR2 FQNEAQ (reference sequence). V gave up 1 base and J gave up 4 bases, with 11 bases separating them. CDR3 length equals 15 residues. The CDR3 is CASSLVGNAGNTIYF. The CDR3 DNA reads TGTGCCAGCAGCTTAGTAGGGAACGCAGGAAACACCATATATTTT.

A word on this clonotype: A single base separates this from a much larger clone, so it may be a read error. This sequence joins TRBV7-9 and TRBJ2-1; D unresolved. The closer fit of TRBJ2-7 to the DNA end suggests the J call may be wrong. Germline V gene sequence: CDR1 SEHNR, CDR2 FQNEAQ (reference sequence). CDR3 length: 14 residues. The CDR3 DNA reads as TGTGCCAGCAGCTTATTAGGTTCCCACAATGAGCAGTACTTC. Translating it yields CASSLLGSHNEQYF.

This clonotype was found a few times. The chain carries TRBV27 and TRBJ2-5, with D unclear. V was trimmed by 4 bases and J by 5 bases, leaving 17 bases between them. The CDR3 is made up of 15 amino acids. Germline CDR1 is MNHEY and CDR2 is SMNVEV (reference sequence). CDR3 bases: TGTGCCAGCAGTTCTAGGGCGCTATCCAGGGAGACCCAGTACTTC. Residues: CASSSRALSRETQYF.

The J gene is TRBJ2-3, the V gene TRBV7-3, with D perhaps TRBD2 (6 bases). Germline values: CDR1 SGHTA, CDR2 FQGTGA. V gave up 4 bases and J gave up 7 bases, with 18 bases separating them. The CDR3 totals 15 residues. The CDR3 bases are TGTGCCAGCAGCTATAGCGGCTACGCCTGGAATACGCAGTATTTT. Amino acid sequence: CASSYSGYAWNTQYF.

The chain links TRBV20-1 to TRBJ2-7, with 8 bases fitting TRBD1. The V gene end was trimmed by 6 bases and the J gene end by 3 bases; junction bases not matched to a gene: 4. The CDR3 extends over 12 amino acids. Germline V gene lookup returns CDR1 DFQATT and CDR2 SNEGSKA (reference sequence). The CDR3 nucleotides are TGCAGTGCGGAGGACAGGGACTACGAGCAGTACTTC. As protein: CSAEDRDYEQYF.

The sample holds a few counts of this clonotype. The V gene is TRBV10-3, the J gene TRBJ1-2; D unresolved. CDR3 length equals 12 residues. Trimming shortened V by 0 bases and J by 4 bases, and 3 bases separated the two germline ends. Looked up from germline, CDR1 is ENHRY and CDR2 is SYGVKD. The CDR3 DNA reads TGTGCCATCAGTGAGTCGACCTATGGCTACACCTTC. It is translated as CAISESTYGYTF.

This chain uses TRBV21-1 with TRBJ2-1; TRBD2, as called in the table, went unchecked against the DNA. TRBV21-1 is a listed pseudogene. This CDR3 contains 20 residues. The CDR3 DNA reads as TGTGCCAGCAGCAAAGGCTGGGGGCAGGCTAGCGGCCCTGCCTACAATGAGCAGTTCTTC. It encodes CASSKGWGQASGPAYNEQFF.

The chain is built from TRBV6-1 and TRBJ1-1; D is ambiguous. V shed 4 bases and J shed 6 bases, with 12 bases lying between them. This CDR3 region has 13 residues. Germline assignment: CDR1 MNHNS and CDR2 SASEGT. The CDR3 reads CASSVGWEAEAFF. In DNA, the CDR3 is TGTGCCAGCAGTGTTGGGTGGGAGGCTGAAGCTTTCTTT.

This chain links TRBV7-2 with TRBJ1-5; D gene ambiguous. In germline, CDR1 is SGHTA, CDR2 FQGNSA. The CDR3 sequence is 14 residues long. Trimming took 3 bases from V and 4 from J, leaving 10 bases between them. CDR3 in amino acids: CTSSFPGWNQPQHF. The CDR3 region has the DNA TGTACCAGCAGCTTTCCCGGATGGAATCAGCCCCAGCATTTT.

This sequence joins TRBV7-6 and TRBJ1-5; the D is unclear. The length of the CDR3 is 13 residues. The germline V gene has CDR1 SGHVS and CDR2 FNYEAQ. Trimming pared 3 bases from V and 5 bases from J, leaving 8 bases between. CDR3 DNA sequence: TGTGCCAGCAGCTTTGGGAACGATCAGCCCCAGCATTTT. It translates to CASSFGNDQPQHF. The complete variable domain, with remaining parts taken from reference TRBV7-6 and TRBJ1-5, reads GAGVSQSPRYKVTKRGQDVALRCDPISGHVSLYWYRQALGQGPEFLTYFNYEAQQDKSGLPNDRFSAERPEGSISTLTIQRTEQRDSAMYRCASSFGNDQPQHFGDGTRLSIL.